Presented here are 27 T cell receptor beta chains from one specimen sequenced in a study of T cell repertoires in cytomegalovirus infection. No antigen is known for these receptors. TCRdb ran MiXCR on the reads and lists one entry per CDR3 protein. The table records approximately 1,000,000 distinct CDR3 sequences, roughly 31% of them present only once. Here the sequenced sample was cultured CD8+ T cells from PBMCs, taken from culture after CMV antigen stimulation. These TCRs come from a human donor in good health (CMV status not recorded). Some clones in this sample may be carry-over from other donors' samples.

V usage is TRBV12-3 or TRBV12-4 and J usage is TRBJ1-1; possibly TRBD1 for D (5 bases). This CDR3 is built from 14 residues. The germline V and J ends were trimmed by 0 bases and 8 bases, with 13 bases remaining between them. CDR3 region: CASSLAWGWTEAFF. The CDR3 bases are TGTGCCAGCAGTTTAGCGTGGGGTTGGACAGAAGCTTTCTTT.

The rearrangement joins TRBV7-2 to TRBJ1-6; no reliable D call. The length of the CDR3 is 18 residues. CDR1 is SGHTA and CDR2 is FQGNSA in the germline V gene. V was clipped by 3 bases and J by 4 bases, with 19 bases between them. The CDR3 protein is CASSLSGFGQPYNSPLHF. The CDR3 nucleotides are TGTGCCAGCAGCTTGAGTGGGTTCGGGCAGCCATATAATTCACCCCTCCACTTT.

This clonotype was observed many times. The chain carries TRBV7-2 and TRBJ2-1; 8 positions match TRBD2. This CDR3 has 18 amino acids. After removal of 1 base from V and 2 bases from J, the junction contained 10 bases not matched to a gene. Germline CDR1 reads SGHTA; CDR2 reads FQGNSA. The CDR3, as DNA: TGTGCCAGCAGCTTAGGAGCACGAGCGGGGGCTCCCTACAATGAGCAGTTCTTC. As protein: CASSLGARAGAPYNEQFF.

In this sample, this clonotype turned up a few times. The CDR3 is CASRSGAYEQYF. CDR3 nucleotide sequence: TGTGCCAGCAGATCGGGGGCCTACGAGCAGTACTTC. The chain is built from TRBV28 and TRBJ2-7; perhaps TRBD2 as D (6 bases). This CDR3 is built from 12 residues. V was clipped by 6 bases and J by 2 bases, with 8 bases between them. Germline values: CDR1 MDHEN, CDR2 SYDVKM.

V usage is TRBV4-1 and J usage is TRBJ1-2, with D uncertain. V lost 0 bases and J 4 bases, leaving 12 bases between the germline ends. The CDR3 runs 15 residues. Germline V CDR1 and CDR2: MGHRA, YSYEKL. In DNA, the CDR3 is TGCGCCAGCAGCCAAGATCCGGGCAGCTTCTATGGCTACACCTTC. Translated: CASSQDPGSFYGYTF.

This clonotype was counted only a few times. The genes are TRBV14 and TRBJ1-1; 7 bases are a match to TRBD1. Trimming removed 6 bases from V and 4 bases from J; junction bases left unmatched: 5. This CDR3 comprises 13 residues. Per germline, CDR1 SGHDN and CDR2 FVKESK. CDR3 amino acids: CASRQTGTTEAFF. CDR3 sequence (DNA): TGTGCCAGCAGGCAGACAGGGACCACTGAAGCTTTCTTT.

V usage is TRBV7-9 and J usage is TRBJ1-1, with D possibly being TRBD1 (6 bases). The germline gives CDR1 SEHNR, CDR2 FQNEAQ (reference sequence). Trimming cost V 5 bases and J 7 bases, with 11 bases left between them. There are 12 residues in the CDR3. CDR3 loop: CASSDGTLEAFF. In nucleotides, the CDR3 is TGTGCCAGCAGCGACGGGACACTTGAAGCTTTCTTT.

A few counts support this clonotype. This chain links TRBV6-1 with TRBJ2-3; 12 bases are shared with TRBD1. V dropped 4 bases and J dropped 5; count of bases not matched to a gene: 7. The length of the CDR3 is 16 residues. The V gene's germline CDR1 is MNHNS and CDR2 SASEGT. Written as DNA, the CDR3 is TGTGCCAGCAGTGGACCGGGACAGGGGGCAGGAGATACGCAGTATTTT. Its translation is CASSGPGQGAGDTQYF.

Details on this clonotype: At one end the junction does not follow the germline gene, possibly because of a read error. V and J are TRBV27 and TRBJ1-2; weak D call: TRBD1 (6 bases). Germline V gives CDR1 MNHEY, CDR2 SMNVEV (reference sequence). There are 13 residues in the CDR3. The CDR3: CTSSLAQGRGYTF. The DNA for the CDR3 is TGTACCAGCAGTTTGGCCCAGGGGCGGGGCTACACCTTC.

This clonotype showed up many times. The J gene is TRBJ1-3, the V gene TRBV7-2; a weak D match, TRBD1 (6 bases). The CDR3 has 14 residues. The V and J ends lost 4 bases and 2 bases respectively, with 9 bases between them. The germline V gene has CDR1 SGHTA and CDR2 FQGNSA. CDR3 loop: CASSSQGPGNTIYF. CDR3 sequence (DNA): TGTGCCAGCAGCTCCCAGGGGCCTGGAAACACCATATATTTT.

This clonotype was detected a few times. V usage is TRBV6-2 or TRBV6-3 and J usage is TRBJ2-7; a weak D match, TRBD1 (5 bases). Germline lookup yields CDR1 MNHEY and CDR2 SVGEGT. This CDR3 has 14 amino acids. The V end was cut by 0 bases, the J end by 3 bases, with 9 bases between. The CDR3 DNA follows: TGTGCCAGCAGTTACTCGGAAGACAGCTACGAGCAGTACGTC. Protein: CASSYSEDSYEQYV.

This sequence joins TRBV29-1 and TRBJ1-2, with D tentatively TRBD1 (5 bases). The germline gives CDR1 SQVTM, CDR2 ANQGSEA. This CDR3 comprises 14 residues. V was shortened by 3 bases and J by 1 base, with 12 bases between the two germline ends. CDR3 protein: CSVDRAEVNYGYTF. For the CDR3, the DNA is TGCAGCGTTGACAGGGCAGAAGTTAACTATGGCTACACCTTC.

This clonotype was seen more than once but under ten times. CDR3 nucleotides: TGTGCCAGCAGCTTTTTCCGTCCATACGAGCAGTACTTC. It translates to CASSFFRPYEQYF. This rearrangement joins TRBV7-9 to TRBJ2-7; D gene uncertain. The V end lost 3 bases, the J end lost 4 bases, and 10 bases lay between the germline ends. CDR1 SEHNR and CDR2 FQNEAQ come from the germline V gene (reference sequence). The CDR3 spans 13 residues.

The gene calls are TRBV6-1 and TRBJ2-3, with 10 bases that match TRBD1. Germline loops: CDR1 MNHNS, CDR2 SASEGT. V lost 7 bases and J lost 6; bases outside the gene matches: 10. The CDR3 has 15 amino acids. The CDR3 nucleotides are TGTGCCAGCATGGGGATGGGACAGGGGTCGGATACGCAGTATTTT. Translation gives CASMGMGQGSDTQYF.

This clonotype was seen more than once but under ten times. The V call is TRBV6-2 or TRBV6-3, the J call TRBJ2-2; D gene unclear. V was trimmed by 5 bases and J by 5 bases, leaving 12 bases between them. The CDR3 length is 14 residues. Germline CDR1 and CDR2: MNHEY and SVGEGT. CDR3 DNA sequence: TGTGCCAGCAGTGGTGTCTATGGGACCGGGGAGCTGTTTTTT. Its protein is CASSGVYGTGELFF.

About this clonotype itself: The junction departs from germline at one end; a sequencing error may be responsible. The genes are TRBV7-7 and TRBJ2-1; possibly TRBD1 or TRBD2 for D (5 bases each). Germline V gene sequence: CDR1 SSHAT, CDR2 FNYEAQ (reference sequence). This CDR3 contains 14 residues. The CDR3 here is CASSQGRGANEQFF. In nucleotides, the CDR3 is TGTGCTAGCAGCCAGGGCCGAGGGGCCAATGAGCAGTTCTTC.

The chain is built from TRBV27 and TRBJ2-2, with TRBD1 matching 7 bases. V shed 6 bases, J shed 5 bases, and the junction held 6 bases outside the gene matches. Germline assignment: CDR1 MNHEY and CDR2 SMNVEV (reference sequence). The CDR3 runs to 14 residues. The CDR3 is CASSLTQGTGELFF. The CDR3 DNA is TGTGCCAGCAGCCTTACACAGGGGACCGGGGAGCTGTTTTTT.

This clonotype occurred a few times. CDR3 sequence (DNA): TGTGCCAGCAGCCCTGAAGGGGGGGGAGAGACCCAGTACTTC. Its translation is CASSPEGGGETQYF. The chain is built from TRBV7-9 and TRBJ2-5, with D possibly being TRBD2 (7 bases). Trimming shortened V by 5 bases and J by 4 bases, and 14 bases separated the two germline ends. Germline V CDR1 and CDR2: SEHNR, FQNEAQ (reference sequence). The CDR3 totals 14 residues.

This clonotype was counted ten times or more. The chain is built from TRBV7-2 and TRBJ2-7; D might be TRBD2 (6 bases). This CDR3 region has 15 residues. Germline CDR1 is SGHTA and CDR2 is FQGNSA. Trimming left V 3 bases short and J 2 bases short, with 14 bases between. The CDR3 DNA sequence: TGTGCCAGCAGCTTCCCCAGCGGGCTGGCCTACGAGCAGTACTTC. It translates to CASSFPSGLAYEQYF.

J is TRBJ2-7 and V is TRBV27; 8 bases line up with TRBD2. The CDR3 runs to 16 residues. J gave up 4 bases and V 5 bases, and 13 bases lay outside the gene matches. Germline V gene lookup returns CDR1 MNHEY and CDR2 SMNVEV (reference sequence). The CDR3 DNA sequence: TGTGCCAGCAGTCCACATCAGGGGACTAGATTGTACGAGCAGTACGTC. Residues: CASSPHQGTRLYEQYV.

The rearrangement joins TRBV11-2 to TRBJ2-7; no reliable D call. The CDR3 spans 12 residues. Germline assignment: CDR1 SGHAT and CDR2 FQNNGV. In nucleotides, the CDR3 is TGTGCCAGCAGCTTAGGTCCGCTTGAGCACTACGTC. The encoded protein is CASSLGPLEHYV.

The table lists this clonotype with many counts. The rearrangement uses TRBV7-9 and TRBJ1-2; 8 positions match TRBD1. Per germline, CDR1 SEHNR and CDR2 FQNEAQ (reference sequence). Trimming removed 4 bases from V and 0 bases from J; junction bases left unmatched: 4. The CDR3 contains 15 residues. The CDR3 protein is CASSSTGATNYGYTF. The DNA of the CDR3 is TGTGCCAGCAGCTCGACAGGGGCAACTAACTATGGCTACACCTTC.

This clonotype was seen a few times. The CDR3 region has the DNA TGTGCCAGCAGCCATGAGGGGGTAGCCTACAATGAGCAGTTCTTC. Translating gives CASSHEGVAYNEQFF. The chain combines TRBV7-9 with TRBJ2-1; TRBD1 might be the D (6 bases). The CDR3 totals 15 residues. V was clipped by 5 bases and J by 2 bases, with 13 bases between them. From germline, CDR1 is SEHNR and CDR2 FQNEAQ (reference sequence).

V is TRBV7-2 and J is TRBJ2-7, with D uncertain. The CDR3 contains 14 residues. The V gene's germline CDR1 is SGHTA and CDR2 FQGNSA. V lost 1 base and J 3 bases, leaving 10 bases between the germline ends. DNA for the CDR3: TGTGCCAGCAGCTTAGATCAGAACTTCTACGAGCAGTACTTC. Its protein is CASSLDQNFYEQYF.

This clonotype showed up just a few times. The chain is built from TRBV7-6 and TRBJ2-5, with TRBD1 as a possible D gene (5 bases). This CDR3 is built from 14 residues. CDR1 is SGHVS and CDR2 is FNYEAQ in the germline V gene. Trimming pared 5 bases from V and 5 bases from J, leaving 15 bases between. The CDR3 DNA reads as TGTGCCAGCAGCCCCTACGACAGTACGGAGACCCAGTACTTC. Translated, it gives CASSPYDSTETQYF.

This clonotype has more than one count but fewer than ten. The gene calls are TRBV7-6 and TRBJ2-2, with 9 bases aligning to TRBD1. Germline CDR1 and CDR2: SGHVS and FNYEAQ. The CDR3 contains 16 residues. V lost 6 bases, J lost 4 bases, and 9 bases stayed unmatched. DNA for the CDR3: TGTGCCAGCAGTCTACTGGGACAGGGTGGCACCGGGGAGCTGTTTTTT. Protein product: CASSLLGQGGTGELFF.

This clonotype came up a few times. The CDR3, as DNA: TGTGCCAGTAGTTTTTCGCGGGGGGGAGCGACTGAAGCTTTCTTT. Amino acids: CASSFSRGGATEAFF. J is TRBJ1-1 and V is TRBV19; weak D call: TRBD1 (5 bases). CDR1 and CDR2 (germline): LNHDA, SQIVND (reference sequence). CDR3 length: 15 amino acids. Trimming removed 5 bases from V and 5 bases from J, with 18 bases in between.